Listed here is a single TCR beta chain. Antigen unknown. The CDR3 is made up of 15 amino acids. Looked up from germline, CDR1 is SGHDN and CDR2 is FVKESK. Trimming cost V 1 base and J 2 bases, with 12 bases left between them. These data originate in a study of Ad26.COV2.S vaccination and SARS-CoV-2 variants. Study results and limitations: Non-spike TCR breadth showed similarity between vaccine and placebo recipients. Estimates derived from TCR breadth and depth analyses may have underestimated total T cell responses.

The assay was immunoSEQ multiplex PCR, and TCRdb's table has in-frame clones only and misses some. The data contain about 420,000 clones, more than 75% of them singletons. Treatment in this sample: some 19 received Ad26.COV2.S at low or high dose, single or two shots; about 5 received placebo; per-sample allocation not given. The study sampled participants on day 63 after the first vaccine or placebo injection. The chain has TRBV14 and TRBJ2-7; D remains ambiguous. The origin of this receptor is a person between 18 and 65 years old who received the Ad26.COV2.S COVID-19 vaccine or a placebo. The source material was peripheral blood, sampled in a trial of Ad26.COV2.S vaccine versus placebo. The DNA for the CDR3 is TGTGCCAGCAGCCAAGTCTCTGGGTCTCCCTACGAGCAGTACTTC. Its protein product is CASSQVSGSPYEQYF.